A selection of T cell receptor beta chains follows, all from one sample in a study of cytomegalovirus exposure and HLA in healthy donors. The protocol was immunoSEQ multiplex PCR, while the TCRdb copy is restricted to in-frame clones and leaves out a portion. The data show some 86,000 clones, approximately 65% seen once. Sequencing was performed on PBMCs. Source of these receptors: a man under 40 in good health and CMV-seronegative. CDR3s include the opening cysteine and the closing phenylalanine or tryptophan. A D gene is named only where the DNA matches it firmly. Size tells how often a clone was seen (once, few, many) or the class of an expanded clone, and some rows leave it out.

clone size	D gene	V gene	J gene	CDR3 protein	CDR3 DNA
-	-	TRBV13	TRBJ1-2	CASSEFTGTNYGYTF	TGTGCCAGCAGCGAATTTACAGGGACCAACTATGGCTACACCTTC
-	-	TRBV27	TRBJ1-1	CASRPQGLGNTEAFF	TGTGCCAGCAGACCACAGGGTCTTGGGAACACTGAAGCTTTCTTT
few	TRBD1	TRBV5-4	TRBJ1-4	CASSQTGTNEKLFF	TGTGCCAGCAGTCAGACAGGGACTAATGAAAAACTGTTTTTT
few	-	TRBV7-2	TRBJ2-7	CASSPPQGYEQYF	TGTGCCAGCAGCCCCCCACAGGGCTACGAGCAGTACTTC
-	-	TRBV27	TRBJ1-2	CASRPLTRDLAGLGGYTF	TGTGCCAGCAGACCACTCACCCGGGACTTGGCCGGATTAGGAGGCTACACCTTC
-	TRBD1	TRBV7-9	TRBJ1-2	CASSLGTGTYGYTF	TGTGCCAGCAGCTTAGGGACAGGGACCTATGGCTACACCTTC
-	TRBD2	TRBV27	TRBJ2-3	CASSLILTSGSPDTQYF	TGTGCCAGCAGTTTAATCCTGACTAGCGGGAGCCCCGATACGCAGTATTTT
-	TRBD1	TRBV30	TRBJ2-2	CAWSTGTGPTGELFF	TGTGCCTGGAGTACCGGGACAGGGCCCACCGGGGAGCTGTTTTTT
-	TRBD1	TRBV4-1	TRBJ2-7	CASSQDVGQGNEQYF	TGCGCCAGCAGCCAAGATGTGGGACAGGGGAACGAGCAGTACTTC
-	-	TRBV29-1	TRBJ1-2	CSVGGHTLNGYTF	TGCAGCGTTGGGGGACATACATTAAATGGCTACACCTTC
-	TRBD2	TRBV7-6	TRBJ2-5	CASSLSRLAGGQETQYF	TGTGCCAGCAGCTTATCGCGACTAGCGGGGGGACAAGAGACCCAGTACTTC
few	TRBD1	TRBV30	TRBJ2-7	CAWAQTGYADEQYF	TGTGCCTGGGCACAGACAGGGTACGCGGACGAGCAGTACTTC
-	-	TRBV7-9	TRBJ1-1	CSSSDPGTEAFF	TGTTCCAGCAGCGACCCCGGGACTGAAGCTTTCTTT
-	-	TRBV7-6	TRBJ2-1	CASGASTTYNEQFF	TGTGCCAGCGGAGCTTCTACGACCTACAATGAGCAGTTCTTC
-	-	TRBV6-6	TRBJ2-7	CASSGGTVPGKEQYF	TGTGCCAGCAGTGGGGGGACAGTCCCGGGTAAGGAGCAGTACTTC
once	-	TRBV9	TRBJ1-1	CASSADGGLSQAFF	TGTGCCAGCAGCGCCGACGGGGGTTTATCCCAAGCTTTCTTT
-	TRBD1	TRBV2	TRBJ2-7	CASILRDSSYEQYF	TGTGCCAGCATACTAAGGGACAGCTCCTACGAGCAGTACTTC
-	-	TRBV29-1	TRBJ1-1	CSVQGKNTEAFF	TGCAGCGTACAGGGTAAGAACACTGAAGCTTTCTTT
-	TRBD2	TRBV6-4	TRBJ2-1	CASRGLAPMVFF	TGTGCCAGCAGGGGACTAGCGCCCATGGTGTTCTTC
-	-	TRBV6-5	TRBJ1-2	CASSYSPRLGRYGYTF	TGTGCCAGCAGTTACTCGCCTCGTCTAGGCCGATATGGCTACACCTTC
once	-	TRBV13	TRBJ1-4	CASRPTADKNEKLFF	TGTGCCAGCAGACCAACTGCTGACAAGAATGAAAAACTGTTTTTT
-	-	TRBV5-8	TRBJ1-1	CASSLVGGRDTEAFF	TGTGCCAGCAGCTTGGTGGGGGGGAGGGACACTGAAGCTTTCTTT
-	TRBD1	TRBV29-1	TRBJ2-7	CSVVRQGATEQYF	TGCAGCGTTGTCCGGCAGGGGGCCACCGAGCAGTACTTC
-	-	TRBV5-1	TRBJ1-1	CASSPPAGAMNTEAFF	TGCGCCAGCTCCCCCCCGGCAGGGGCTATGAACACTGAAGCTTTCTTT
-	TRBD2	TRBV6-1	TRBJ2-7	CAAGAGLPSYEQYF	TGTGCCGCCGGGGCGGGACTACCCTCCTACGAGCAGTACTTC
-	TRBD1	TRBV28	TRBJ1-2	CASSLGVTPRGASAYGYTF	TGTGCCAGCAGTTTAGGCGTTACGCCCAGGGGGGCGTCCGCCTATGGCTACACCTTC
-	TRBD2	TRBV5-4	TRBJ2-1	CASKVGTRQYNEQFF	TGTGCCAGCAAAGTAGGGACTAGGCAGTACAATGAGCAGTTCTTC
-	TRBD1	TRBV7-2	TRBJ2-4	CASSLSGQGIVGAKNIQYF	TGTGCCAGCAGCTTATCTGGACAGGGGATTGTGGGAGCCAAAAACATTCAGTACTTC
-	TRBD2	TRBV30	TRBJ2-1	CAWSGGLAGEQFF	TGTGCCTGGAGTGGTGGTCTAGCGGGAGAGCAGTTCTTC
-	-	TRBV7-2	TRBJ1-5	CASGQNNQPQHF	TGTGCCAGCGGACAGAACAATCAGCCCCAGCATTTT
few	-	TRBV12-5	TRBJ2-1	CASAPQGTLYNEQFF	TGTGCTAGTGCCCCCCAGGGGACCTTGTACAATGAGCAGTTCTTC
-	TRBD1	TRBV7-8	TRBJ1-2	CASSLMGQGLNGYTF	TGTGCCAGCAGCTTAATGGGACAGGGTTTGAACGGCTACACCTTC
-	TRBD1	TRBV6-5	TRBJ1-2	CASRDEVRGRVGYTF	TGTGCCAGCAGGGACGAAGTTAGGGGGCGGGTTGGCTACACCTTC
-	TRBD1	TRBV7-9	TRBJ1-2	CSSSSNGDSSGNYGYTF	TGTTCCAGCAGCTCTAACGGGGACAGCTCGGGGAACTATGGCTACACCTTC
-	-	TRBV7-2	TRBJ2-2	CASSYYQGRTGELFF	TGTGCCAGCAGCTACTATCAGGGGCGCACCGGGGAGCTGTTTTTT
-	TRBD1	TRBV7-9	TRBJ1-6	CASSSGGGTGDSPLHF	TGTGCCAGCAGCTCAGGAGGCGGGACAGGAGATTCACCCCTCCACTTT
-	-	TRBV9	TRBJ1-2	CASSVGSRASRYTF	TGTGCCAGCAGCGTAGGTTCCAGGGCTTCCCGCTACACCTTC
-	TRBD2	TRBV7-6	TRBJ2-2	CASSLVASGQTGELFF	TGTGCCAGCAGCTTAGTCGCTAGCGGACAAACCGGGGAGCTGTTTTTT